This TCR beta chain stems from a study of cytomegalovirus exposure and HLA in healthy donors. A note on this clone: Its antigen is unknown.

From germline, CDR1 is SGHDT and CDR2 YYEEEE. The length of the CDR3 is 13 residues. The V end lost 0 bases, the J end lost 3 bases, and 6 bases lay between the germline ends. General study points: It was taken for granted in presence/absence analyses that sequencing depth across donors was roughly uniform.

The PCR ran on 60 Vbeta and 13 Jbeta primers. As originally analysed: Some 10 million of around 85 million unique TCR beta chains were shared, per a later count. Here immunoSEQ multiplex PCR was the method, and the copy in TCRdb shows in-frame clones only, minus some. The D gene and trimming were derived from the DNA, and the V and J assignments and clone size from that table. This table holds around 170,000 clones, 65% to 85% found once. Material for sequencing was PBMCs. The receptor was derived from a middle-aged woman in good health and CMV-seropositive. The genes are TRBV5-6 and TRBJ1-1; D uncertain. In nucleotides, the CDR3 is TGTGCCAGCAGCTTGGCCGGGGACACTGAAGCTTTCTTT. It encodes CASSLAGDTEAFF. Full variable domain (rest looked up from reference TRBV5-6 and TRBJ1-1): DAGVTQSPTHLIKTRGQQVTLRCSPKSGHDTVSWYQQALGQGPQFIFQYYEEEERQRGNFPDRFSGHQFPNYSSELNVNALLLGDSALYLCASSLAGDTEAFFGQGTRLTVV.